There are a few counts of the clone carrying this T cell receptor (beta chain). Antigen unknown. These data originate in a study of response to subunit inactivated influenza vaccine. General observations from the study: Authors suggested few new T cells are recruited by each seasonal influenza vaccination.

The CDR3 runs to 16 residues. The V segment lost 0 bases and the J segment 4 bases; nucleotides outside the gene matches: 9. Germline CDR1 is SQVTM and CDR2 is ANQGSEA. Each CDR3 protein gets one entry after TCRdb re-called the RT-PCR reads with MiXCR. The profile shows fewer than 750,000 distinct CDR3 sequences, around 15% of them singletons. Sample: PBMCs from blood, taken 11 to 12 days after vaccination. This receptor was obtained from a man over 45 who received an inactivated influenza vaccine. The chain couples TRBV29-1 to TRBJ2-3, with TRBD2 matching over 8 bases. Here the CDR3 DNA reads TGCAGCGTTGAAGATCAAATAGCGGGGTCCCCAGATACGCAGTATTTT. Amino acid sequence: CSVEDQIAGSPDTQYF.